Listed here are 19 T cell receptor beta chains from one sample, sequenced in a study of CD8 T cells in Susac syndrome (dated by TCRdb to about 2019). Libraries were prepared through the immunoSEQ multiplex PCR assay. RNA was extracted with the RNeasy kit and about 0.45 to 1 ug was reverse transcribed using random hexamers. TCRdb reran the public reads through fastp at Q25 and MiXCR, keeping productive beta chains. All rows with the same CDR3 protein become a single entry with the most common DNA and genes. For this sample there are 80,000 or so distinct CDR3 sequences; roughly 95% appear just once. 0.41% of the sample is in the top ten clones. The sample comprised CD8+ T cells from PBMCs. Receptors originate from a human donor with Susac syndrome.

This chain joins TRBV7-6 and TRBJ2-2; TRBD1 agrees at 7 bases. The CDR3 runs to 16 residues. The ends lost 5 bases at V and 0 bases at J; junction bases unmatched: 6. Germline V gene data show CDR1 as SGHVS and CDR2 as FNYEAQ. The CDR3 here is CASSPMTGPNTGELFF. The CDR3 DNA is TGTGCCAGCAGCCCTATGACAGGGCCGAACACCGGGGAGCTGTTTTTT.

The genes are TRBV5-1 and TRBJ2-7, with 9 positions matching TRBD1. The CDR3 spans 14 residues. Germline V lookup: CDR1 SGHRS, CDR2 YFSETQ. V was clipped by 1 base and J by 4 bases; unmatched bases: 3. The CDR3 region has the DNA TGCGCCAGCAGCTTGACAGGGGGCCCTTACGAGCAGTACGTC. This translates into CASSLTGGPYEQYV.

CDR3 sequence reads: CASKGLGYTF. CDR3 in DNA: TGTGCCAGCAAGGGACTTGGCTACACCTTC. The chain combines TRBV9 with TRBJ1-2; the D gene is possibly TRBD1 (5 bases). This CDR3 has 10 amino acids. Germline CDR1 SGDLS, CDR2 YYNGEE. V was trimmed by 6 bases and J by 7 bases, leaving 7 bases between them.

The rearrangement joins TRBV29-1 to TRBJ2-1, with D perhaps assigned TRBD1 or TRBD2 (5 bases each). The CDR3 totals 12 residues. Per germline, CDR1 SQVTM and CDR2 ANQGSEA. V lost 2 bases, J lost 12 bases, and 14 bases lay in between. The CDR3 DNA reads TGCAGCGTTGAACAGGGACCCTTGTGGCAGTTCTTC. It codes for CSVEQGPLWQFF.

The rearrangement joins TRBV9 to TRBJ2-3; a weak D match, TRBD1 (5 bases). Trimming pared 0 bases from V and 5 bases from J, leaving 10 bases between. Germline V gene lookup returns CDR1 SGDLS and CDR2 YYNGEE. This CDR3 is 14 amino acids long. The CDR3 sequence: CASSVAGAGDTQYF. CDR3 sequence (DNA): TGTGCCAGCAGCGTAGCTGGGGCCGGAGATACGCAGTATTTT.

CDR3 sequence: CASSLTGNEQYF. Here the CDR3 DNA reads TGTGCCAGCAGTTTGACGGGGAACGAGCAGTACTTC. This chain joins TRBV27 and TRBJ2-7, with D possibly being TRBD2 (5 bases). The CDR3 totals 12 residues. CDR1 is MNHEY and CDR2 is SMNVEV in the germline V gene (reference sequence). Deletions cut 3 bases from V and 5 bases from J, with 8 bases between.

The chain has TRBV29-1 and TRBJ2-7; 10 bases are a match to TRBD2. Germline V gene sequence: CDR1 SQVTM, CDR2 ANQGSEA. Trimming removed 0 bases from V and 5 bases from J; junction bases left unmatched: 10. This CDR3 is built from 16 residues. The DNA for the CDR3 is TGCAGCGTTGAAGATCTTCCAGCGGGAGGGGTGAACGAGCAGTACTTC. Amino acids: CSVEDLPAGGVNEQYF.

This clonotype was recorded only once. The chain is built from TRBV7-9 and TRBJ2-7; D perhaps matches TRBD1 (6 bases). The V and J ends lost 5 bases and 3 bases respectively, with 17 bases between them. The length of the CDR3 is 15 residues. The germline V gene encodes CDR1 SEHNR and CDR2 FQNEAQ (reference sequence). Here the CDR3 DNA reads TGTGCCAGCAGCCCTAGCCGGGGACAAAACTACGAGCAGTACTTC. It codes for CASSPSRGQNYEQYF.

This rearrangement joins TRBV19 to TRBJ2-1; 10 nucleotides line up with TRBD2. The junction had 3 bases not matched to a gene; V was cut back by 3 bases and J by 1 base. Germline V gives CDR1 LNHDA, CDR2 SQIVND (reference sequence). CDR3 length: 16 residues. The CDR3 loop is CASSILSGRSYNEQFF. CDR3 bases: TGTGCCAGTAGTATTCTTAGCGGGAGGTCCTACAATGAGCAGTTCTTC.

The chain carries TRBV28 and TRBJ2-1; 9 bases map to TRBD2. Germline CDR1 and CDR2: MDHEN and SYDVKM. Losses at the gene ends were 3 bases for V and 3 bases for J; bases not matched to a gene: 15. The CDR3 contains 19 residues. The CDR3 sequence is CASSFPTSASGTIYNEQFF. DNA for the CDR3: TGTGCCAGCAGTTTTCCCACCTCGGCTAGCGGGACCATCTACAATGAGCAGTTCTTC. Based on the CDR3 plus reference TRBV28 and TRBJ2-1, the full variable domain is DVKVTQSSRYLVKRTGEKVFLECVQDMDHENMFWYRQDPGLGLRLIYFSYDVKMKEKGDIPEGYSVSREKKERFSLILESASTNQTSMYLCASSFPTSASGTIYNEQFFGPGTRLTVL.

The rearrangement links TRBV15 to TRBJ1-2; D uncertain. CDR1 is LNHNV, CDR2 YYDKDF, per germline (reference sequence). With 1 base removed from V and 6 bases from J, the gap between germline ends came to 12 bases. CDR3 length: 14 residues. The CDR3 DNA reads as TGTGCCACCAGCAGAGGAGGCGGAATTAATGGCTACACCTTC. Protein product: CATSRGGGINGYTF. The entire variable domain, with the rest obtained from reference TRBV15 and TRBJ1-2, is as follows: DAMVIQNPRYQVTQFGKPVTLSCSQTLNHNVMYWYQQKSSQAPKLLFHYYDKDFNNEADTPDNFQSRRPNTSFCFLDIRSPGLGDTAMYLCATSRGGGINGYTFGSGTRLTVV.

The genes are TRBV6-5 and TRBJ2-7, with D possibly being TRBD2 (6 bases). The CDR3 is made up of 14 amino acids. V was clipped by 0 bases and J by 7 bases, with 13 bases between them. Germline CDR1 is MNHEY and CDR2 is SVGAGI. This chain's CDR3 is CASSYSREAREQYF. The CDR3 DNA is TGTGCCAGCAGTTACTCGAGGGAGGCAAGAGAGCAGTACTTC.

The chain carries TRBV9 and TRBJ2-7; 9 bases map to TRBD2. Germline V gene data show CDR1 as SGDLS and CDR2 as YYNGEE. The CDR3 is 15 residues long. The V and J ends lost 3 bases and 3 bases, in that order; junction bases with no gene match: 7. The DNA of the CDR3 is TGTGCCAGCAGCGCCACGGGACTAGCTGTCTACGAGCAGTACTTC. Residues: CASSATGLAVYEQYF.

The chain carries TRBV9 and TRBJ2-2; D is possibly TRBD1 (6 bases). The V end was cut by 0 bases, the J end by 1 base, with 10 bases between. Germline V gene sequence: CDR1 SGDLS, CDR2 YYNGEE. The CDR3 contains 16 residues. The DNA of the CDR3 is TGTGCCAGCAGCGTAGAGGCAGGGGTGAACACCGGGGAGCTGTTTTTT. Its protein product is CASSVEAGVNTGELFF.

This chain connects TRBV24-1 to TRBJ2-7; a weak D match, TRBD2 (6 bases). The CDR3 length is 13 residues. Germline V lookup: CDR1 KGHDR, CDR2 SFDVKD. Deletions cut 4 bases from V and 4 bases from J, with 10 bases between. CDR3 sequence: CATSDSGDYEQYF. CDR3 in DNA: TGTGCCACCAGTGACTCGGGGGATTACGAGCAGTACTTC.

This chain uses TRBV15 with TRBJ1-4; D is possibly TRBD1 (6 bases). In germline, CDR1 is LNHNV, CDR2 YYDKDF (reference sequence). V gave up 5 bases and J gave up 5 bases, with 15 bases separating them. This CDR3 region has 15 residues. The CDR3 reads CATSDRTDLNEKLFF. The DNA of the CDR3 is TGTGCCACCAGCGACAGGACAGACTTAAATGAAAAACTGTTTTTT.

J is TRBJ2-7 and V is TRBV20-1, with 7 bases aligning to TRBD2. Germline CDR1 DFQATT, CDR2 SNEGSKA (reference sequence). Trimming took 0 bases from V and 0 from J; bases not matched to a gene: 5. This CDR3 contains 15 residues. The CDR3, as DNA: TGCAGTGCTAGAGACACAGCGGGGAGCTCCTACGAGCAGTACTTC. It yields the protein CSARDTAGSSYEQYF.

V usage is TRBV5-4 and J usage is TRBJ2-3; no reliable D call. Per germline, CDR1 SGHNT and CDR2 YYREEE (reference sequence). V gave up 2 bases and J gave up 4 bases, with 14 bases separating them. The length of the CDR3 is 15 residues. In nucleotides, the CDR3 is TGTGCCAGCAGCTTTGATGCCTCGGAGCCAGATACGCAGTATTTT. This sequence encodes CASSFDASEPDTQYF.

The chain couples TRBV5-1 to TRBJ2-7; D is perhaps TRBD1 or TRBD2 (5 bases each). V was cut by 4 bases and J by 1 base, with 15 bases left in between. CDR3 length equals 15 residues. From germline, CDR1 is SGHRS and CDR2 YFSETQ. In DNA form, the CDR3 reads TGCGCCAGCAGCCTCGGACGGGGCTGGTCCTACGAGCAGTACTTC. Translated: CASSLGRGWSYEQYF.